Shown below are 21 T cell receptor beta chains from a single sample sequenced in a study of blood T cells in healthy people across ages. The second PCR ran about 6 to 12 cycles with a sample-barcoded 5' primer and J-beta primers. From the 5' RACE reads, TCRdb called clonotypes with MiXCR, one entry per CDR3 protein. The table has around 2 million distinct CDR3 sequences, around 40% seen once. Specimen: blood. These receptors came from a human donor in good health.

This clonotype was counted only a few times. The chain has TRBV20-1 and TRBJ2-3, with TRBD2 identical over 12 bases. V lost 6 bases, J lost 3 bases, and 10 bases stayed unmatched. This CDR3 is built from 16 residues. Germline loops: CDR1 DFQATT, CDR2 SNEGSKA (reference sequence). The CDR3 DNA follows: TGCAGTGCCCGCCCACTAGCGGGGGGTGGTACAGATACGCAGTATTTT. Protein: CSARPLAGGGTDTQYF.

This clonotype was seen a handful of times. The gene calls are TRBV14 and TRBJ2-1; weak D call: TRBD1 (5 bases). The CDR3 runs 16 residues. Germline CDR1 SGHDN, CDR2 FVKESK. Trimming cost V 1 base and J 0 bases, with 10 bases left between them. CDR3 region: CASSQGWGSSYNEQFF. The CDR3 nucleotides read TGTGCCAGCAGCCAAGGATGGGGCAGCTCCTACAATGAGCAGTTCTTC.

In this sample, this clonotype turned up a few times. V gene TRBV13 combines with J gene TRBJ2-1; tentatively, D is TRBD1 (5 bases). CDR1 PRHDT and CDR2 FYEKMQ come from the germline V gene (reference sequence). With 8 bases removed from V and 9 bases from J, the gap between germline ends came to 20 bases. This CDR3 is built from 14 residues. The CDR3: CASAQGSAKGEQFF. The DNA of the CDR3 is TGTGCCAGCGCCCAGGGCTCCGCTAAGGGTGAGCAGTTCTTC.

This clonotype occurred a few times. V is TRBV5-1 and J is TRBJ1-2; 7 nucleotides align to TRBD1. V shed 4 bases and J 4 bases; nucleotides not matched to a gene: 10. This CDR3 has 15 amino acids. Germline CDR1 SGHRS, CDR2 YFSETQ. CDR3 amino acids: CASSQGGAGSYGYTF. The DNA for the CDR3 is TGCGCCAGCAGCCAGGGGGGGGCAGGTTCCTATGGCTACACCTTC.

This chain uses TRBV10-3 with TRBJ2-5; D is undetermined. V was trimmed by 6 bases and J by 2 bases, leaving 13 bases between them. This CDR3 is built from 14 residues. Germline loops: CDR1 ENHRY, CDR2 SYGVKD. CDR3: CAIRSVDGQETQYF. DNA of the CDR3: TGTGCCATCAGGAGCGTAGACGGACAAGAGACCCAGTACTTC.

The CDR3 protein is CASSGAPSTDTQYF. The CDR3 DNA follows: TGTGCCAGCAGTGGGGCCCCTAGCACAGATACGCAGTATTTT. The chain joins TRBV12-3 or TRBV12-4 to TRBJ2-3; D is perhaps TRBD1 (5 bases). Trimming took off 5 bases at V and 0 bases at J, with 9 bases between the two ends. The CDR3 is 14 amino acids.

The chain employs TRBV20-1 and TRBJ2-1; D is unresolved. This CDR3 is 15 amino acids long. The ends were cut back, 6 bases at V and 0 bases at J, with 15 bases in the middle. Germline loops: CDR1 DFQATT, CDR2 SNEGSKA (reference sequence). The CDR3 region is CSARIGLGSYNEQFF. In DNA, the CDR3 is TGCAGTGCAAGGATAGGTCTCGGCTCCTACAATGAGCAGTTCTTC.

V and J are TRBV20-1 and TRBJ1-2; the D is unclear. CDR1 is DFQATT and CDR2 is SNEGSKA in the germline V gene (reference sequence). V was clipped by 3 bases and J by 1 base, with 12 bases between them. The CDR3 sequence is 14 residues long. CDR3 in DNA: TGCAGTGCTAGTTGGGGAGTTAGTAACTATGGCTACACCTTC. Its translation is CSASWGVSNYGYTF.

This clonotype showed up just a few times. This rearrangement joins TRBV29-1 to TRBJ2-5, with 9 bases that match TRBD1. The J call may be incorrect, as the DNA end agrees better with TRBJ2-4. The germline gives CDR1 SQVTM, CDR2 ANQGSEA. The CDR3 contains 14 residues. The CDR3: CSVEGRQGGNIQYF. CDR3 DNA sequence: TGCAGCGTTGAGGGGAGACAGGGGGGGAACATTCAGTACTTC.

This clonotype was seen a few times. The V gene is TRBV4-1, the J gene TRBJ1-2; the match to TRBD1 covers 9 bases. CDR3 size: 14 residues. Germline assignment: CDR1 MGHRA and CDR2 YSYEKL. With V trimmed by 6 bases and J by 6 bases, 8 bases remained unmatched. The CDR3 loop reads CASSYGQGRNGYTF. CDR3 sequence (DNA): TGCGCCAGCAGTTACGGACAGGGGAGGAATGGCTACACCTTC.

This rearrangement joins TRBV7-6 to TRBJ2-4; 8 bases are a match to TRBD1. The J call is doubtful: the DNA matches TRBJ2-7 better. The germline gives CDR1 SGHVS, CDR2 FNYEAQ. The CDR3 consists of 14 residues. As DNA, the CDR3 is TGTGCCAGCAGCACAGGGACAGGCGATAACGAGCAGTACTTC. Residues: CASSTGTGDNEQYF.

This chain uses TRBV20-1 with TRBJ2-1, with 11 bases matching TRBD2. J was trimmed by 6 bases and V by 5 bases; bases with no gene match: 9. CDR1 and CDR2 (germline): DFQATT, SNEGSKA (reference sequence). The CDR3 length is 15 residues. In DNA, the CDR3 is TGCAGTGCTCCGACCGGGACTAGCGGCTTCAATGAGCAGTTCTTC. Its protein product is CSAPTGTSGFNEQFF.

CDR3 residues: CASSKGPHYGYTF. In DNA, the CDR3 is TGCGCCAGCAGCAAGGGTCCGCACTATGGCTACACCTTC. V gene TRBV4-3 combines with J gene TRBJ1-2; D gene ambiguous. The V gene lost 5 bases and the J gene lost 3 bases, with 10 bases spanning the gap. The CDR3 spans 13 residues. Germline V gives CDR1 LGHNA, CDR2 YSLEER.

This rearrangement joins TRBV4-3 to TRBJ1-1; D is undetermined. The CDR3 has 17 residues. CDR1 LGHNA and CDR2 YSLEER come from the germline V gene. With 0 bases removed from V and 4 bases from J, the gap between germline ends came to 18 bases. In DNA, the CDR3 is TGCGCCAGCAGCCAAGAAAAAGGAAGGGTCGGTAGCACTGAAGCTTTCTTT. Translated: CASSQEKGRVGSTEAFF.

V usage is TRBV20-1 and J usage is TRBJ2-4; the match to TRBD1 covers 7 bases. The CDR3 contains 13 residues. J lost 5 bases, V lost 7 bases, and 8 bases had no gene match. CDR1 DFQATT and CDR2 SNEGSKA come from the germline V gene (reference sequence). CDR3 nucleotides: TGCAGTGGGCTCCCGGGACAGCAAAACATTCAGTACTTC. Residues: CSGLPGQQNIQYF.

This clonotype turned up a few times. This chain uses TRBV25-1 with TRBJ2-3; 8 nucleotides line up with TRBD1. The V gene's germline CDR1 is MGHDK and CDR2 SYGVNS. This CDR3 region has 15 residues. V shed 3 bases and J 2 bases; nucleotides not matched to a gene: 4. In nucleotides, the CDR3 is TGTGCCAGCAGTGACCGGACAGGGCCCACAGATACGCAGTATTTT. Encoded protein: CASSDRTGPTDTQYF.

This clonotype has only a few counts. The chain carries TRBV20-1 and TRBJ1-1; possibly TRBD1 for D (5 bases). Trimming took 5 bases from V and 5 from J, leaving 18 bases between them. From germline, CDR1 is DFQATT and CDR2 SNEGSKA (reference sequence). The CDR3 has 14 amino acids. This CDR3 reads CSASPLRDWTEAFF. DNA of the CDR3: TGCAGTGCTTCTCCGCTCAGGGATTGGACTGAAGCTTTCTTT.

The chain has TRBV7-2 and TRBJ2-1, with unresolved D. The CDR3 is made up of 12 amino acids. Germline V gene data show CDR1 as SGHTA and CDR2 as FQGNSA. V lost 8 bases and J 6 bases, leaving 11 bases between the germline ends. As DNA, the CDR3 is TGTGCCAGCGGGCCAGCCCGCAATGAGCAGTTCTTC. This encodes CASGPARNEQFF.

The chain carries TRBV7-2 and TRBJ1-6, with a weak D call TRBD1 (6 bases). There are 16 residues in the CDR3. Germline CDR1 is SGHTA and CDR2 is FQGNSA. V gave up 4 bases and J gave up 0 bases, with 10 bases separating them. CDR3 DNA: TGTGCCAGCAGCTCTCCCAGGGGCTCCTATAATTCACCCCTCCACTTT. Protein product: CASSSPRGSYNSPLHF.

The gene calls are TRBV7-2 and TRBJ1-4; D gene ambiguous. Trimming pared 2 bases from V and 12 bases from J, leaving 13 bases between. The CDR3 runs 13 residues. The germline V gene has CDR1 SGHTA and CDR2 FQGNSA. Here the CDR3 reads CASSLHPLGQLFF. As DNA, the CDR3 is TGTGCCAGCAGCTTACACCCTTTGGGTCAACTGTTTTTT.

This clonotype was seen a few times. The chain carries TRBV27 and TRBJ1-2; maybe TRBD1 (6 bases). The CDR3 consists of 14 residues. CDR1 is MNHEY and CDR2 is SMNVEV in the germline V gene (reference sequence). Trimming took 2 bases from V and 5 from J, leaving 12 bases between them. The CDR3 nucleotides are TGTGCCAGCAGTTTAAGGGGGGTACTATATGGCTACACCTTC. As protein: CASSLRGVLYGYTF.